This record looks at one T cell receptor beta chain sequence and its context. V was shortened by 4 bases and J by 9 bases, with 18 bases between the two germline ends. This CDR3 has 14 amino acids. CDR1 is SGHRS, CDR2 YFSETQ, per germline. The sample belongs to a study of OX40 agonist ivuxolimab in advanced cancers. Looking at the study overall: Partial responses occurred in Three dose-escalation patients, one with hepatocellular carcinoma and two with cutaneous melanoma.

Produced via immunoSEQ multiplex PCR; TCRdb's table is partial and in-frame only. The sample contains 70,000 to 95,000 clones, about 80% of which appear only once. The specimen comprised CD4+ or CD8+ T cells sorted from blood, sampled in a trial of the OX40 agonist ivuxolimab. The clonotype comes from an adult with an advanced solid tumor such as melanoma, head and neck, liver or kidney cancer. The rearrangement uses TRBV5-1 and TRBJ2-3, with D perhaps TRBD2 (5 bases). The DNA for the CDR3 is TGCGCCAGCAGCAGCCTGGCATCCGCGGGCACGCAGTATTTT. Translation: CASSSLASAGTQYF.